This T cell receptor (beta chain) came from a study of monozygotic twins with cystic fibrosis. Study results and limitations: In 13 of 16 pairs, V gene usage was closest to the co-twin's. Age, concordance and disease severity did not associate with shared CDR3 numbers.

Data came from immunoSEQ multiplex PCR; TCRdb stores just in-frame clones and leaves some out. In the table there are 30,000 to 40,000 clones, about 96% of which are singletons. The trim removed 0 bases at V and 5 bases at J, leaving 13 bases unmatched. CDR1 and CDR2 (germline): GTSNPN, SVGIG (reference sequence). The CDR3 runs 17 residues. For this clone: Its specificity is unknown.

The source is a girl aged 2 to 9 with cystic fibrosis. This chain uses TRBV30 with TRBJ2-7, with TRBD1 identical over 10 bases. Sequencing was carried out using blood. Here the CDR3 DNA reads TGTGCCTGGAGTGTACGGCTATGGGACAGGGGATGGGACGAGCAGTACTTC. It is translated as CAWSVRLWDRGWDEQYF.